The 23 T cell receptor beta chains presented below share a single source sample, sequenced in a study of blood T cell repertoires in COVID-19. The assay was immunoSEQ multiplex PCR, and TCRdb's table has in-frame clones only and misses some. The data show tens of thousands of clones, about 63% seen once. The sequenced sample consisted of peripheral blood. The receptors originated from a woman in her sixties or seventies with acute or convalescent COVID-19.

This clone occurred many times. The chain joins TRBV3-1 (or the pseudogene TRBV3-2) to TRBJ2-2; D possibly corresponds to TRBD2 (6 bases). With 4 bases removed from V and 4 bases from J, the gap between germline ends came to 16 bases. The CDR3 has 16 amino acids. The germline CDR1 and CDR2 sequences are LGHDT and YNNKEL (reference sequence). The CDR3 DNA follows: TGTGCCAGCAGCCCCTTTGGGGGGACGGGCACCGGGGAGCTGTTTTTT. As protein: CASSPFGGTGTGELFF.

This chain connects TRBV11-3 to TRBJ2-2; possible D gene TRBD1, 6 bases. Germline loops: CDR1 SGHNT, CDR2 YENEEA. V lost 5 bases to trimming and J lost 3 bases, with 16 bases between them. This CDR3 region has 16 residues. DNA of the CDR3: TGTGCCAGCAGCCCTGGGGCAGGGGCGGACACCGGGGAGCTGTTTTTT. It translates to CASSPGAGADTGELFF.

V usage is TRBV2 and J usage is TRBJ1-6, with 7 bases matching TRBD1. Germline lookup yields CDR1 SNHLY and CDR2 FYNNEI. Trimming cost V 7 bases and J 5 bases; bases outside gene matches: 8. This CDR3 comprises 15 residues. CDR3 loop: CASTLRQGDNSPLHF. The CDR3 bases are TGTGCCAGCACCCTAAGACAGGGTGATAATTCACCCCTCCACTTT.

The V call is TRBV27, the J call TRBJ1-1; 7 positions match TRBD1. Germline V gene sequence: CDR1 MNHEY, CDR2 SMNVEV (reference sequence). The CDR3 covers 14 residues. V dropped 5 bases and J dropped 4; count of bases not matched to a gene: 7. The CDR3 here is CASSARGTATEAFF. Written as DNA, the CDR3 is TGTGCCAGCAGTGCCCGCGGGACAGCCACTGAAGCTTTCTTT.

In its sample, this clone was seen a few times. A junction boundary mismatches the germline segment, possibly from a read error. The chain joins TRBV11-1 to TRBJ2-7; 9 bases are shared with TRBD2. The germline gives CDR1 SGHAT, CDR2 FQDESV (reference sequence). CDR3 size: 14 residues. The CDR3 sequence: CASSLAGVLREQYF. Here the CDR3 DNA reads TGTGCCAGCAGTTTAGCGGGAGTTCTGCGCGAGCAGTACTTC.

DNA of the CDR3: TGTGCCACCACGGGAGCCGAGACAGATGAAGCTTTCTTT. It is translated as CATTGAETDEAFF. V and J are TRBV21-1 and TRBJ1-1. TRBV21-1 is a known pseudogene. The CDR3 sequence is 13 residues long.

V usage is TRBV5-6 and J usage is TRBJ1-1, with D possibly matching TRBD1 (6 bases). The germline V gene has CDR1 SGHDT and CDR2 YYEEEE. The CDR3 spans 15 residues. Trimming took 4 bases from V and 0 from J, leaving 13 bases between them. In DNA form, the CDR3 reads TGTGCCAGCAGCCCGGGACACCCCATGAACACTGAAGCTTTCTTT. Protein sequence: CASSPGHPMNTEAFF.

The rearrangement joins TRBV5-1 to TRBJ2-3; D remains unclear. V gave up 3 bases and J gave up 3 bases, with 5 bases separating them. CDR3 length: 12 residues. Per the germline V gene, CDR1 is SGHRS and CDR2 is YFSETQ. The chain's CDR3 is CASSSSTDTQYF. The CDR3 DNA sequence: TGCGCCAGCAGCTCTTCGACAGATACGCAGTATTTT.

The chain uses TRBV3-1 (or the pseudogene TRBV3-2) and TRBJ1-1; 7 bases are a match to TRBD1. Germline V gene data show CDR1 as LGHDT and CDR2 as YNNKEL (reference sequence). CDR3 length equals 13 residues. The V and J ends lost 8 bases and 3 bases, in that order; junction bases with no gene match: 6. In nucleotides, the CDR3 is TGTGCCAGCCAATCCAGGGGGGACACTGAAGCTTTCTTT. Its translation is CASQSRGDTEAFF.

The CDR3 DNA follows: TGTGCCAGCAGCCACCGACAGGTCTTAAATGAGCCCCAGCATTTT. Translated, it gives CASSHRQVLNEPQHF. This chain links TRBV3-1 (or the pseudogene TRBV3-2) with TRBJ1-5; tentatively, D is TRBD1 (6 bases). This CDR3 spans 15 amino acids. Trimming took 3 bases from V and 8 from J, leaving 17 bases between them. The germline CDR1 and CDR2 sequences are LGHDT and YNNKEL (reference sequence).

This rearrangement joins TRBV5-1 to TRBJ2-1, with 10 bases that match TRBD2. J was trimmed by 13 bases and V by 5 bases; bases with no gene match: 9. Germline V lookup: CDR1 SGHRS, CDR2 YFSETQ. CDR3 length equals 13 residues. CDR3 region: CASSSLAGVKQFF. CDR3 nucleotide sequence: TGCGCCAGCAGTAGTCTAGCGGGAGTGAAACAGTTCTTC.

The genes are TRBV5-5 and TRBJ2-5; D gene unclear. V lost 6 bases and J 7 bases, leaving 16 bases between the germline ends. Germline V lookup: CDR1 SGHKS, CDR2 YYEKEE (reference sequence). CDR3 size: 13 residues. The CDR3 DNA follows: TGTGCCAGCAAGCCTCTTGACTCGGGGACCCAGTACTTC. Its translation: CASKPLDSGTQYF.

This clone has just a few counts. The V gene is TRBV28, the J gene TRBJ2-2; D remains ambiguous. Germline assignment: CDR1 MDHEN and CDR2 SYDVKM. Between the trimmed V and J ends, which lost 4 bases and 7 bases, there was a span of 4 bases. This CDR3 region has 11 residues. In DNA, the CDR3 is TGTGCCAGCAGTTCTGTCGGGGAGCTGTTTTTT. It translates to CASSSVGELFF.

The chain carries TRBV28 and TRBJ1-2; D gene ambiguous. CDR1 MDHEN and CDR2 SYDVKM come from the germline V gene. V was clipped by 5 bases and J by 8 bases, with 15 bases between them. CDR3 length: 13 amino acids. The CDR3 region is CASSLAEIRGYTF. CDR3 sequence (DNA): TGTGCCAGCAGTCTCGCGGAGATTCGGGGCTACACCTTC.

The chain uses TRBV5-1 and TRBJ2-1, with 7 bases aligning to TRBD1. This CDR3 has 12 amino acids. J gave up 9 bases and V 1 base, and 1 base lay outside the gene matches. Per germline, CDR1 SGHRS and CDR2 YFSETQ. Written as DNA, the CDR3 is TGCGCCAGCAGCTTGTACAGGGGTGAGCAGTTCTTC. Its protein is CASSLYRGEQFF. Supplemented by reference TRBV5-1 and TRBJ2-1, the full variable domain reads KAGVTQTPRYLIKTRGQQVTLSCSPISGHRSVSWYQQTPGQGLQFLFEYFSETQRNKGNFPGRFSGRQFSNSRSEMNVSTLELGDSALYLCASSLYRGEQFFGPGTRLTVL.

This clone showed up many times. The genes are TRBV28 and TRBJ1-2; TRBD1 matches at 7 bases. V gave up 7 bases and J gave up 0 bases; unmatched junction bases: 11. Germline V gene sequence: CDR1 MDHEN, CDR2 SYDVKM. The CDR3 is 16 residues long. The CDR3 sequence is CASNPRGADANYGYTF. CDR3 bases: TGTGCCAGCAACCCCAGGGGGGCAGATGCTAACTATGGCTACACCTTC.

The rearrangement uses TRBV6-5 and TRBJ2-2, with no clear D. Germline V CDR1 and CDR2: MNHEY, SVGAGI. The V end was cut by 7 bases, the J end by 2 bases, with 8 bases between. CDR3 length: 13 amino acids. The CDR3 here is CASTGFNTGELFF. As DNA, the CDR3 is TGTGCCAGCACCGGGTTTAACACCGGGGAGCTGTTTTTT.

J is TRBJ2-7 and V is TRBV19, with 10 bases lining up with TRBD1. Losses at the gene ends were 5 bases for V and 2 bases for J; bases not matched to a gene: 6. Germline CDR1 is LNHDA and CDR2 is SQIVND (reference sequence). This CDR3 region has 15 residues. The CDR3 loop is CASSAPGQGTYEQYF. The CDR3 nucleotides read TGTGCCAGTAGTGCGCCGGGACAGGGGACCTACGAGCAGTACTTC.

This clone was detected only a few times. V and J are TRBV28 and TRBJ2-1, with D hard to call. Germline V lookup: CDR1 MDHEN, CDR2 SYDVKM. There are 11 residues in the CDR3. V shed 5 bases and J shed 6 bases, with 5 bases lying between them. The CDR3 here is CASSAINEQFF. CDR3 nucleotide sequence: TGTGCCAGCAGTGCGATCAATGAGCAGTTCTTC.

The DNA of the CDR3 is TGCGCCAGCAGTGCAGACGGGGATCAGTGGACTGAAGCTTTCTTT. Protein product: CASSADGDQWTEAFF. The chain carries TRBV10-2 and TRBJ1-1; D is ambiguous. Per the germline V gene, CDR1 is WSHSY and CDR2 is SAAADI. V dropped 4 bases and J dropped 5 bases, with 17 bases sitting between them. The length of the CDR3 is 15 residues.

CDR3 bases: TGTGCCAGCAGCCCCCCTGGCGGAACCTACAATGAGCAGTTCTTC. It is translated as CASSPPGGTYNEQFF. The rearrangement links TRBV28 to TRBJ2-1; D call uncertain. Germline V gives CDR1 MDHEN, CDR2 SYDVKM. V lost 6 bases and J 2 bases, leaving 14 bases between the germline ends. This CDR3 region has 15 residues.

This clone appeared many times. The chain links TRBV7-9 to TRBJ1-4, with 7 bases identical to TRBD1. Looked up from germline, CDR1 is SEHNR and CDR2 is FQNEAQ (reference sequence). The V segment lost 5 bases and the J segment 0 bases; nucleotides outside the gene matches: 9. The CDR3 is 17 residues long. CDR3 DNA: TGTGCCAGCAGCACCGACCCGGGACAGACAACTAATGAAAAACTGTTTTTT. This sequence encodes CASSTDPGQTTNEKLFF. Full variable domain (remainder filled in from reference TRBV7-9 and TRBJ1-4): DTGVSQNPRHKITKRGQNVTFRCDPISEHNRLYWYRQTLGQGPEFLTYFQNEAQLEKSRLLSDRFSAERPKGSFSTLEIQRTEQGDSAMYLCASSTDPGQTTNEKLFFGSGTQLSVL.

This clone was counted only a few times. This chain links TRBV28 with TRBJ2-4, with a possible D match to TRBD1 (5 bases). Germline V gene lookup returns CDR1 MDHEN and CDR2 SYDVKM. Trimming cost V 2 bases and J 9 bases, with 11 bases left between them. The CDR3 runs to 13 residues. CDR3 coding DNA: TGTGCCAGCAGTTTAGATCGTACAGGCATTCAGTACTTC. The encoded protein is CASSLDRTGIQYF.